This T cell receptor (beta chain) was profiled in a study of human T cells and chemical hapten exposure. Germline V lookup: CDR1 SGHDT, CDR2 YYEEEE. The length of the CDR3 is 16 residues. Trimming at V came to 2 bases and at J to 5 bases, leaving 7 bases not matched to a gene. This sample's time point: patch test 2, 6 weeks after DPC sensitization. Treatment noted: therapeutic diphenylcyclopropenone sensitization with weekly scalp DPC. Total RNA came from unfractionated whole blood. TCRdb recomputed calls from the RACE reads with MiXCR, one row per CDR3 protein. The table includes about 140,000 distinct CDR3 sequences, about 10% detected once.

The sequenced sample was whole blood, obtained in connection with sensitization to the hapten diphenylcyclopropenone (DPC). The chain is built from TRBV5-6 and TRBJ2-1; 10 bases line up with TRBD2. This TCR was sampled from a woman aged 45-60 years with alopecia areata. Some clones in this sample may be carry-over from other donors' samples. This CDR3 reads CASSFRSSGRDNEQFF. CDR3 sequence (DNA): TGTGCCAGCAGCTTTAGGTCTAGCGGGAGAGACAATGAGCAGTTCTTC.